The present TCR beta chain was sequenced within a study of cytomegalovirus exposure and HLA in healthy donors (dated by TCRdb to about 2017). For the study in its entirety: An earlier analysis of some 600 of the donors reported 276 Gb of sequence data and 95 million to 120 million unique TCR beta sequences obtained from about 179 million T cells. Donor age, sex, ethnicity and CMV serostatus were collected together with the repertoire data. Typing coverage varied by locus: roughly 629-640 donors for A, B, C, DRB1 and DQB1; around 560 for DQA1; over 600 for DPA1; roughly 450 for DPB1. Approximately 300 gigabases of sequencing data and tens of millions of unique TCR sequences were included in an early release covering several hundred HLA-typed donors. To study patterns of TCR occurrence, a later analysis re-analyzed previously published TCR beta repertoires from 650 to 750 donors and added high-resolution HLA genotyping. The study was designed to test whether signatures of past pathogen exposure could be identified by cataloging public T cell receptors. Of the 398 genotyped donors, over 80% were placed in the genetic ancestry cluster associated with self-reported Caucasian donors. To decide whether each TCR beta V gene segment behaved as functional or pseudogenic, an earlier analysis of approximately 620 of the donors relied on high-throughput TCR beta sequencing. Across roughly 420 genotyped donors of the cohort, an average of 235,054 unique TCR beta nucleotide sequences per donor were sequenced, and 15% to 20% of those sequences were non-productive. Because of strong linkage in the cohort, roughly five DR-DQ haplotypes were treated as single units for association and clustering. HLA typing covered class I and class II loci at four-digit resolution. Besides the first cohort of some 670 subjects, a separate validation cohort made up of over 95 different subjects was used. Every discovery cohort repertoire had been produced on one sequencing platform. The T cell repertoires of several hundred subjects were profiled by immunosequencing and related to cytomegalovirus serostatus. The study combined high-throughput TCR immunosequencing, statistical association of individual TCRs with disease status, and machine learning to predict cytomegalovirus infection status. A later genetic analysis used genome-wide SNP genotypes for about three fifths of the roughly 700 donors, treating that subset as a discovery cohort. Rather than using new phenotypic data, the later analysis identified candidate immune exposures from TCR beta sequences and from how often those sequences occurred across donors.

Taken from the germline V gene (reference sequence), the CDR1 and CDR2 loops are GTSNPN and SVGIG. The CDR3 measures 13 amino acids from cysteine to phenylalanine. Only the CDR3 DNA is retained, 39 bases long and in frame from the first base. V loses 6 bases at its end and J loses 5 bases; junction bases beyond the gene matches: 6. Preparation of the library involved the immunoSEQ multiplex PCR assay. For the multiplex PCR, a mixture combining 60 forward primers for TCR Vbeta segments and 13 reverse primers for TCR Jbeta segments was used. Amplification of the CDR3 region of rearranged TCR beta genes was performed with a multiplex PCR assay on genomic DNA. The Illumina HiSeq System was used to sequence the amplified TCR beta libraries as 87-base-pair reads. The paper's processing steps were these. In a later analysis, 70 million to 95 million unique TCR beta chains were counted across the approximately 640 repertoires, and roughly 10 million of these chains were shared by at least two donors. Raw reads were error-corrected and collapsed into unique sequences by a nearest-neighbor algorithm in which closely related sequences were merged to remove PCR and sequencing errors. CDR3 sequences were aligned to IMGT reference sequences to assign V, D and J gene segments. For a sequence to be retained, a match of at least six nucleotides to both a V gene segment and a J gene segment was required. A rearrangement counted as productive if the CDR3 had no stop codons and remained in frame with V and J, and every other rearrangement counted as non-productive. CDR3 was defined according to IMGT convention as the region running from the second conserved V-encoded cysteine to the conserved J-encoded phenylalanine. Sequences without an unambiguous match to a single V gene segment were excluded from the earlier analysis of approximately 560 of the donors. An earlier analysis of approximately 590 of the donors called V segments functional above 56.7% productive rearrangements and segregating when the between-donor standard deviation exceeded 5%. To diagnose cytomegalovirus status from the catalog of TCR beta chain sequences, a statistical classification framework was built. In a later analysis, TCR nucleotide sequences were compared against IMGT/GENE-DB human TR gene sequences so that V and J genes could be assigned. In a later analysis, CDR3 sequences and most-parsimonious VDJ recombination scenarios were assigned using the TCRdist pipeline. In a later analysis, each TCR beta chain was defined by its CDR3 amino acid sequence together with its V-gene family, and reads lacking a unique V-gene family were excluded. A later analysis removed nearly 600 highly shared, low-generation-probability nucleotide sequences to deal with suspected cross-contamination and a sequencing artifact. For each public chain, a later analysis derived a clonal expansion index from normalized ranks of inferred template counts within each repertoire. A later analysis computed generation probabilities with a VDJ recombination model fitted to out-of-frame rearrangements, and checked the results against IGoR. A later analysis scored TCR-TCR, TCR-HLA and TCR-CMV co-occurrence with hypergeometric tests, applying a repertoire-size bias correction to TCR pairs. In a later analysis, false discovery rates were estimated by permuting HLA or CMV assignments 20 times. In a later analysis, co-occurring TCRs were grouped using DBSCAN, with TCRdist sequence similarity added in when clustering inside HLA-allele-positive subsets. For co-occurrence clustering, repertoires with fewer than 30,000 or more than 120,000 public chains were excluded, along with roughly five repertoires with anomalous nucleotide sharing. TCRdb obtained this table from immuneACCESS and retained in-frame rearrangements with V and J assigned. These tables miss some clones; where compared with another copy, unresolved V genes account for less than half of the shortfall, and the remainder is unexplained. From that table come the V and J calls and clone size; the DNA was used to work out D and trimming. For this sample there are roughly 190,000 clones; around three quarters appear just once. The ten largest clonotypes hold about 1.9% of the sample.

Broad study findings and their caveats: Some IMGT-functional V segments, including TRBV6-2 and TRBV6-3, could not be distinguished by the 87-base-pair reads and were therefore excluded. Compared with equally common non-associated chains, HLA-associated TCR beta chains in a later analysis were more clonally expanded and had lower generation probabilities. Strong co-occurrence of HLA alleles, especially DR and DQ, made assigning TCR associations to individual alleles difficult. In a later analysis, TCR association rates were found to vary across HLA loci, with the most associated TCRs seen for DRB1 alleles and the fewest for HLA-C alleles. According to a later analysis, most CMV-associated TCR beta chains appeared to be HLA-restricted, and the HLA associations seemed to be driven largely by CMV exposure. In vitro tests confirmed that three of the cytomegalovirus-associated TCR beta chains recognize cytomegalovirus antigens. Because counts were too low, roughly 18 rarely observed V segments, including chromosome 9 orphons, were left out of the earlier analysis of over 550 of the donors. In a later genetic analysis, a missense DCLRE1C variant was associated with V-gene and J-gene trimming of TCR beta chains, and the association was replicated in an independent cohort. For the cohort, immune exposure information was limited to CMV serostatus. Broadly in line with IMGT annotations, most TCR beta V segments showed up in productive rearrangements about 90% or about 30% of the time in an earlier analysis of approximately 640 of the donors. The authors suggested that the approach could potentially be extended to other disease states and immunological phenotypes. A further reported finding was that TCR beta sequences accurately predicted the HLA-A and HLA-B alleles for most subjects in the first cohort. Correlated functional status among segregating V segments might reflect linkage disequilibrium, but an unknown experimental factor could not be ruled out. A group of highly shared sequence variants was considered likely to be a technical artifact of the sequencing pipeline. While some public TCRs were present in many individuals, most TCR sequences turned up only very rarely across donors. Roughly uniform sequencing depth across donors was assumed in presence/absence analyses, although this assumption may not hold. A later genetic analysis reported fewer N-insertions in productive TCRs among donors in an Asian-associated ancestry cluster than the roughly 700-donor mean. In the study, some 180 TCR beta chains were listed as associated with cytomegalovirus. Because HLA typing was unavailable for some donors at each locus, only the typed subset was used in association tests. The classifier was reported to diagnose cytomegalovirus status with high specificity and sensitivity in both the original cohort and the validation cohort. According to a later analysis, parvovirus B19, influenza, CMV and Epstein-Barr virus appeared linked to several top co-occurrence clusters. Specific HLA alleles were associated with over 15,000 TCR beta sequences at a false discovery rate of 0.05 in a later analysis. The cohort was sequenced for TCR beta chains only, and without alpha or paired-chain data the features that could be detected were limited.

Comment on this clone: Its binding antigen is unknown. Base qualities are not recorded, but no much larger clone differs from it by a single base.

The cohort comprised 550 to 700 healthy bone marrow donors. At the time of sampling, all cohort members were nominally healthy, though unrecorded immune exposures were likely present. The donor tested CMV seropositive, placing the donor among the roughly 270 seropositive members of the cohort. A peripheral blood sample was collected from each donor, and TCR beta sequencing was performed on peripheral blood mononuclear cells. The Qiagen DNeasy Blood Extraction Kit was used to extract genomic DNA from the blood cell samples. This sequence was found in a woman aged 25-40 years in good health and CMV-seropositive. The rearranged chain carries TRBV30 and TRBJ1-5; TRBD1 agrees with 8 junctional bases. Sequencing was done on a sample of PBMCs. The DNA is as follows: TGTGCCTGCGGACAGGGTATTGATCAGCCCCAGCATTTT. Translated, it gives CACGQGIDQPQHF.